This T cell receptor beta chain is from a study of blood T cell repertoires in COVID-19. Study-wide context: The United States, Italy and Spain supplied acute and convalescent COVID-19 samples. PBMCs, B-cell-depleted T cells, or T cells were the source of the cDNA or gDNA that made up the material.

CDR3 size: 13 residues. Trimming took off 3 bases at V and 5 bases at J, with 10 bases between the two ends. CDR1 and CDR2 from the germline V gene are SGHAT and FQNNGV. Seattle patient enrollment occurred during active infection, with longitudinal follow-up thereafter. In the original analysis: Researchers report that nucleated cell counts were estimated from reference gene primer amplification. Clones were read by immunoSEQ multiplex PCR, and TCRdb kept only the in-frame ones, dropping some. V and J calls and clone size come straight from that table; D and trimming were deduced from the DNA. The sample lists approximately 330,000 clones, about 87% occurring once.

The chain joins TRBV11-2 to TRBJ1-2, with D tentatively TRBD1 (5 bases). The sequenced material came from peripheral blood. The TCR originated in a man aged 30 to 45 with COVID-19, enrolled during active disease. For the CDR3, the DNA is TGTGCCAGCAGCTTTGGGGGGGGATATGGCTACACCTTC. This gives the protein CASSFGGGYGYTF.